This T cell receptor (beta chain) was sequenced for a study of T cells after yellow fever vaccination. Findings and caveats of the study: Among primary-vaccination clones, most reappeared after the booster, at almost 98% for CD4 and 88% for CD8.

TCRdb re-analysed the 5' RACE reads in MiXCR, keeping a single row per CDR3 protein. There are approximately 600,000 distinct CDR3 sequences in the sample; 9% to 15% occur only once, and 15% lies in the top ten. There are 16 residues in the CDR3. Comment on this clonotype: Its antigen is not identified.

The V gene is TRBV21-1, the J gene TRBJ2-1; the table's TRBD1 call for D was not verified on the DNA. TRBV21-1 is reported as a pseudogene. This specimen consisted of PBMCs, obtained on the day of the yellow fever booster vaccination. The source of this sequence is a man aged 30 to 45 who received the YFV17D yellow fever vaccine. CDR3 sequence (DNA): TGTGCCAGCAGCAACCGAACCCCTTTTCCGCGCCATGAGCAGTTCTTC. This gives the protein CASSNRTPFPRHEQFF.